The T cell receptor (beta chain) under discussion was sequenced for a study of cytomegalovirus exposure and HLA in healthy donors. This clone was seen a handful of times. V lost 0 bases, J lost 3 bases, and 0 bases stayed unmatched. This CDR3 comprises 15 residues. Germline CDR1 reads SGHVS; CDR2 reads FNYEAQ. PCR employed 60 Vbeta and 13 Jbeta primers. The assay was immunoSEQ multiplex PCR, and TCRdb's table has in-frame clones only and misses some. The sample shows more than 110,000 clones, approximately 79% of them seen only once. The sample taken for sequencing was PBMCs. The clonotype was recovered from a woman between 45 and 60 years old in good health and CMV-seropositive. J is TRBJ2-1 and V is TRBV7-6; TRBD2 matches at 9 bases. Written as DNA, the CDR3 is TGTGCCAGCAGCTTAGCAGCGGGGGGCTACAATGAGCAGTTCTTC. As protein: CASSLAAGGYNEQFF.